This TCR beta chain is from a study of OX40 agonist ivuxolimab in advanced cancers. Drawing of blood for sampling happened at baseline, at cycle 4 day 1, and at cycle 7 day 1. Assay used: immunoSEQ multiplex PCR; TCRdb lists only in-frame clones, some missing. The table has about 72,000 clones, about 85% seen once. The CDR3 spans 14 residues. The germline V gene encodes CDR1 SGHNT and CDR2 YYREEE (reference sequence). Sequencing used CD4+ or CD8+ T cells sorted from blood, obtained in a trial of the OX40 agonist ivuxolimab. This sequence joins TRBV5-4 and TRBJ2-5; a possible D gene is TRBD2 (5 bases). The tail of the sequence fits TRBJ2-7 better, so the J call may be wrong. The clonotype comes from an adult with an advanced solid tumor such as melanoma, head and neck, liver or kidney cancer. DNA for the CDR3: TGTGCCAGCAGCCAGGACGGGCGGGTATACGAGCAGTACTTC. Its translation is CASSQDGRVYEQYF.